Reported below is one T cell receptor beta chain. Sequencing was performed with immunoSEQ multiplex PCR; in TCRdb, only in-frame clones are kept and a portion is missing. The table lists about 69,000 clones, approximately 92% of them singletons. Germline lookup yields CDR1 SGHTA and CDR2 FQGNSA. With 2 bases clipped from V and 6 bases from J, the junction kept 10 bases outside the gene matches. There are 15 residues in the CDR3. This record belongs to a study of T cell changes during pregnancy in multiple sclerosis. The chain couples TRBV7-2 to TRBJ2-7; TRBD2 aligns across 7 bases. This specimen was peripheral blood, taken in the third trimester of pregnancy. This receptor was obtained from a female donor in good health, enrolled as a control in a pregnancy study. The chain's CDR3 is CASSLFFGGSFEQYF. The CDR3 DNA follows: TGTGCCAGCAGCTTATTCTTCGGGGGGAGTTTCGAGCAGTACTTC.